This is a list of T cell receptor beta chains from one sample in a study of lymphopenia after photon versus proton radiotherapy. Assay used: immunoSEQ multiplex PCR; TCRdb lists only in-frame clones, some missing. The sample records tens of thousands of clones, nearly 85% being singletons. The specimen comprised peripheral blood, sampled from a patient treated with proton-based radiotherapy. All receptors derive from a woman in her 70s with pancreatic cancer. Both conserved end residues are part of each CDR3. D genes are given only for firm matches. Clone sizes are given selectively: once, few, many, or a class where the clone is expanded.

clone_size	v_call	d_call	j_call	cdr3_nt	cdr3_aa
NA	TRBV7-8	NA	TRBJ2-3	TGTGCCAGCAGCTCCCTATTGGGAGACGCGGGGGATACGCAGTATTTT	CASSSLLGDAGDTQYF
NA	TRBV7-2	TRBD2	TRBJ2-1	TGTGCCAGCAGCTTGCGCCAGCGGGAGTACAATGAGCAGTTCTTC	CASSLRQREYNEQFF
NA	TRBV6-5	NA	TRBJ2-2	TGTGCCAGCCTTAGCACCGGGGAGCTGTTTTTT	CASLSTGELFF
NA	TRBV28	NA	TRBJ2-7	TGTGCCAGCAGTTCCCAAACACCCCTCTCCTACGAGCAGTACTTC	CASSSQTPLSYEQYF
NA	TRBV27	NA	TRBJ2-6	TGTGCCAGCAGTTTAGGCCGGGGGGCCAACGTCCTGACTTTC	CASSLGRGANVLTF
NA	TRBV19	NA	TRBJ1-1	TGTGCCAGTAGTATAGTTTCCAGGGATATGAACACTGAAGCTTTCTTT	CASSIVSRDMNTEAFF
NA	TRBV5-1	TRBD2	TRBJ2-1	TGCGCCAGCTCCGGGACTAGCGTATCTAAAGAGCAGTTCTTC	CASSGTSVSKEQFF
NA	TRBV7-2	NA	TRBJ1-2	TGTGCCAGCAGCTTAGGGGCCGGGGGATCTCAAAAGGGCTATGGCTACACCTTC	CASSLGAGGSQKGYGYTF
NA	TRBV2	NA	TRBJ1-5	TGTGCCATCGAGGGGGGGGCGAGATATAGCAATCAGCCCCAGCATTTT	CAIEGGARYSNQPQHF
NA	TRBV27	NA	TRBJ2-3	TGTGCCAGCAGCCTCTACCTAAGGACAGATACGCAGTATTTT	CASSLYLRTDTQYF
NA	TRBV9	TRBD1	TRBJ2-3	TGTGCCAGCAGCGTCCGACAGGGGGCTAGAGATACGCAGTATTTT	CASSVRQGARDTQYF
once	TRBV4-3	TRBD2	TRBJ2-1	TGCGCCAGCAGCCAGGCCCTAGCGGGAGAGAGGGATGAGCAGTTCTTC	CASSQALAGERDEQFF
NA	TRBV10-3	NA	TRBJ1-1	TGTGCCATCAGTGAGTCGGTGGGCCAGAACACTGAAGCTTTCTTT	CAISESVGQNTEAFF
NA	TRBV11-2	NA	TRBJ1-5	TGTGCCAGCAGCTTATCCGGGAACAATCAGCCCCAGCATTTT	CASSLSGNNQPQHF
NA	TRBV19	NA	TRBJ1-1	TGTGCCAGTAGTTCGGGGGCGACAGGGAACACTGAAGCTTTCTTT	CASSSGATGNTEAFF
NA	TRBV5-1	TRBD2	TRBJ2-5	TGCGCCAGCAGCAGATCAGCGGGAGCAGAGACCCAGTACTTC	CASSRSAGAETQYF
NA	TRBV28	NA	TRBJ2-7	TGTGCCAGCAACACCCTCGGGGGTTTCGAGCAGTACTTC	CASNTLGGFEQYF
NA	TRBV19	TRBD1	TRBJ1-2	TGTGCCAGTAGCGCGGACAGGATCGACAAGGGCCACACCTTC	CASSADRIDKGHTF
NA	TRBV11-2	NA	TRBJ2-2	TGTGCCAGCAGGAACGAACCCGGGGAGCTGTTTTTT	CASRNEPGELFF
NA	TRBV6-1	NA	TRBJ1-4	TGTGCCAGCAGTGATCGACAAGGGCGAGGGTGGAAACTGTTTTTT	CASSDRQGRGWKLFF
NA	TRBV6-6	TRBD2	TRBJ2-1	TGTGCCAGCAGTTCCGGCCCGACTAGCGGGTACAATGAGCAGTTCTTC	CASSSGPTSGYNEQFF
NA	TRBV6-6	NA	TRBJ2-6	TGTGCCATCAGAGGGCCTAACTCTGGGGCCAACGTCCTGACTTTC	CAIRGPNSGANVLTF